This passage covers 2 T cell receptor beta chains from one sample sequenced in a study of vaccination and CD4 T cells after COVID-19. Treatment defined: approximately 9-day PBMC culture with coronavirus spike peptide pools or control peptides (ViraFEST assay). Sequenced with the Oncomine TCR Beta short-read assay was DNA taken from cultured CD4+ T cells. TCRdb ran MiXCR on the PCR reads and lists one entry per CDR3 protein. Seen here are some 9,000 distinct CDR3 sequences, roughly three fifths observed once, and the top ten hold more than 30%. Their target antigens are unknown. Sequencing used CD4+ T cells from blood, cultured in vitro. These receptors all stem from a human donor who had recovered from COVID-19.

This chain joins TRBV20-1 and TRBJ1-5; D gene ambiguous. V dropped 4 bases and J dropped 0 bases, with 10 bases sitting between them. The V gene's germline CDR1 is DFQATT and CDR2 SNEGSKA (reference sequence). This CDR3 has 14 residues. The CDR3 here is CSATNWGSNQPQHF. The CDR3 nucleotides are TGCAGTGCTACAAACTGGGGTAGCAATCAGCCCCAGCATTTT.

The chain links TRBV2 to TRBJ1-3; 9 nucleotides agree with TRBD1. Germline V lookup: CDR1 SNHLY, CDR2 FYNNEI. There are 16 residues in the CDR3. The trim removed 4 bases at V and 4 bases at J, leaving 8 bases unmatched. The CDR3 DNA follows: TGTGCCAGCAGTGCGGCCGGGACAGGGACCGGAAACACCATATATTTT. It translates to CASSAAGTGTGNTIYF.